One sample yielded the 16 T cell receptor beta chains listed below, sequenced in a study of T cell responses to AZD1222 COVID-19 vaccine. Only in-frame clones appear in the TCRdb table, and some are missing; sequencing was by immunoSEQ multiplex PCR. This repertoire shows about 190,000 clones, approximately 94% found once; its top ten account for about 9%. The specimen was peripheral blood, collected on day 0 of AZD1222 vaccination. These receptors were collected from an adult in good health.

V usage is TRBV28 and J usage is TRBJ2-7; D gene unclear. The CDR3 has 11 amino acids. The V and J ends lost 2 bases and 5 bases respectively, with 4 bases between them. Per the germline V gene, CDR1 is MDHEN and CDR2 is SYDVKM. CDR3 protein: CASSLSNEQYF. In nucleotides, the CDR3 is TGTGCCAGCAGTTTAAGTAACGAGCAGTACTTC.

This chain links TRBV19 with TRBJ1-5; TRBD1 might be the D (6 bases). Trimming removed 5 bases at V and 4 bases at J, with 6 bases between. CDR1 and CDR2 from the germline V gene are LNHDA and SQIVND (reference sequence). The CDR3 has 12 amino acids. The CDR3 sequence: CASSGQNQPQHF. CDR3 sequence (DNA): TGTGCCAGTAGTGGACAGAATCAGCCCCAGCATTTT.

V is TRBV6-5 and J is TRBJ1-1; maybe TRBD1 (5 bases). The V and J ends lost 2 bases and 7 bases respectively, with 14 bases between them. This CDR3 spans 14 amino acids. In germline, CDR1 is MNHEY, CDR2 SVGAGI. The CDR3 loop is CASSYPRDQNEAFF. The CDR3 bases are TGTGCCAGCAGTTACCCCCGGGACCAAAATGAAGCTTTCTTT.

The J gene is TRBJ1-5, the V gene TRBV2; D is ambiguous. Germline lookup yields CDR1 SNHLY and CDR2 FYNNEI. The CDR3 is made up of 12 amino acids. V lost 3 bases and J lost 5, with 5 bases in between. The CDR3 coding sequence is TGTGCCAGCAGTGAGGTGTATCAGCCCCAGCATTTT. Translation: CASSEVYQPQHF.

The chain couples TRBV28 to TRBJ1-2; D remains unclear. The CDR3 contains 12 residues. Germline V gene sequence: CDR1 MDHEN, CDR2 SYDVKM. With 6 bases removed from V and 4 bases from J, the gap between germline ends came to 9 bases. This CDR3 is CASRGLSYGYTF. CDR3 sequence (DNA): TGTGCCAGCAGGGGTCTGAGCTATGGCTACACCTTC.

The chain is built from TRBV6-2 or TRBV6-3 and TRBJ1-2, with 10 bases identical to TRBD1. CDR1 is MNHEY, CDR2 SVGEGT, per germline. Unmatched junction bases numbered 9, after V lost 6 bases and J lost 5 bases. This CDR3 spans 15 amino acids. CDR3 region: CASSPLDRGEYGYTF. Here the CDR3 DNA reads TGTGCCAGCAGCCCCCTGGACAGGGGGGAGTATGGCTACACCTTC.

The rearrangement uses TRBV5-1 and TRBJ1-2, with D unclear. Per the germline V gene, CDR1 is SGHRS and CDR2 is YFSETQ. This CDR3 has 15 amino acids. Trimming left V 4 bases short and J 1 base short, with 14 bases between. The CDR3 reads CASSHSRDRNYGYTF. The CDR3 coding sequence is TGCGCCAGCAGCCACTCGCGGGATCGTAACTATGGCTACACCTTC. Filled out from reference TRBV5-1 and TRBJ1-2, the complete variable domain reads KAGVTQTPRYLIKTRGQQVTLSCSPISGHRSVSWYQQTPGQGLQFLFEYFSETQRNKGNFPGRFSGRQFSNSRSEMNVSTLELGDSALYLCASSHSRDRNYGYTFGSGTRLTVV.

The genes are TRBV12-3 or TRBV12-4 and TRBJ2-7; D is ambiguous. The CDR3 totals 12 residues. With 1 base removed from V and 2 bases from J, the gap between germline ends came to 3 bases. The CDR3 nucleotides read TGTGCCAGCAGTTTAGAACCCTACGAGCAGTACTTC. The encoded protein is CASSLEPYEQYF.

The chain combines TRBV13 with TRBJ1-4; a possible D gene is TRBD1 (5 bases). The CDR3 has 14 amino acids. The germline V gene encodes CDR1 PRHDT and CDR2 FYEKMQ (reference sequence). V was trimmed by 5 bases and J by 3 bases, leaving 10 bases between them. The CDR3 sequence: CASSQPGSNEKLFF. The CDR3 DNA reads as TGTGCCAGCAGCCAACCAGGGTCTAATGAAAAACTGTTTTTT.

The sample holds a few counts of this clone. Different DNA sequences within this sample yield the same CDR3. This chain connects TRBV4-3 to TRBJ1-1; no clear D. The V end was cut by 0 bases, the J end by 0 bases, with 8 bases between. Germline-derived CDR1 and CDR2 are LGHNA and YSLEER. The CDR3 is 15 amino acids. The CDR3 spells CASSQDNGMNTEAFF. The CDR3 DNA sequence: TGCGCCAGCAGCCAAGACAACGGCATGAACACTGAAGCTTTCTTT.

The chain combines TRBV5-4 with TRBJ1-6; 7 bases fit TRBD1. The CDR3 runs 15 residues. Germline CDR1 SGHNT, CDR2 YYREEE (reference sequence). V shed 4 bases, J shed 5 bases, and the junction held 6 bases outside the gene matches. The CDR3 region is CASSINRGHNSPLHF. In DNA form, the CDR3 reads TGTGCCAGCAGCATCAACAGGGGCCATAATTCACCCCTCCACTTT. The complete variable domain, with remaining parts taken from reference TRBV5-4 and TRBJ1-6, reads ETGVTQSPTHLIKTRGQQVTLRCSSQSGHNTVSWYQQALGQGPQFIFQYYREEENGRGNFPPRFSGLQFPNYSSELNVNALELDDSALYLCASSINRGHNSPLHFGNGTRLTVT.

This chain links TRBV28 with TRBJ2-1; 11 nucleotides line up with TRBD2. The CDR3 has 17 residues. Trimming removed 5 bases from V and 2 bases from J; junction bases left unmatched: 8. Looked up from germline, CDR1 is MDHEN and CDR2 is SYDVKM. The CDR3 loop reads CASSPSASGRPYNEQFF. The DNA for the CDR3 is TGTGCCAGCAGTCCCTCCGCTAGCGGGAGGCCCTACAATGAGCAGTTCTTC.

The DNA for the CDR3 is TGCGCCAGCAGCCAACCCGGGACAGGGGTCTGGGGCTACACCTTC. Translation gives CASSQPGTGVWGYTF. The chain couples TRBV4-1 to TRBJ1-2, with 10 bases that match TRBD1. J gave up 8 bases and V 2 bases, and 8 bases lay outside the gene matches. This CDR3 region has 15 residues. Germline V gives CDR1 MGHRA, CDR2 YSYEKL.

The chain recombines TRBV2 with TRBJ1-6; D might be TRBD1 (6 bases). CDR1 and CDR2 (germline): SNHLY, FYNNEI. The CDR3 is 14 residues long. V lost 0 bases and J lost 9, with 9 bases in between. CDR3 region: CASSEAQGISPLHF. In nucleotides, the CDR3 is TGTGCCAGCAGTGAAGCCCAGGGGATTTCACCCCTCCACTTT. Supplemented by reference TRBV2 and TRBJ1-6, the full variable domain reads EPEVTQTPSHQVTQMGQEVILRCVPISNHLYFYWYRQILGQKVEFLVSFYNNEISEKSEIFDDQFSVERPDGSNFTLKIRSTKLEDSAMYFCASSEAQGISPLHFGNGTRLTVT.

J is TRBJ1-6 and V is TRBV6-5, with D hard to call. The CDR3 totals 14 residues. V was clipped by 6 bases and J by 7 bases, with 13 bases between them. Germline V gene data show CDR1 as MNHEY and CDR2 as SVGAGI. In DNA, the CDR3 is TGTGCCAGCAGGGGCCCTTCCGAAAATTCACCCCTCCACTTT. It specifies CASRGPSENSPLHF.

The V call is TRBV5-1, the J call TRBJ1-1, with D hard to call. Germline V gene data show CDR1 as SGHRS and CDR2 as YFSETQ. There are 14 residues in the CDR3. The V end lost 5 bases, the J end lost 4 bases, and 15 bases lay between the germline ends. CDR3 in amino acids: CASRHGAGSTEAFF. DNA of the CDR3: TGCGCCAGCAGACATGGCGCCGGGAGCACTGAAGCTTTCTTT.